A single sample gave rise to the 18 T cell receptor beta chains below, sequenced in a study of somatic mutations in cytotoxic T cells in rheumatoid arthritis. Measured with immunoSEQ multiplex PCR; TCRdb has only the in-frame clones, and not every one. The sample has tens of thousands of clones, under 85% seen once. The sample comprised CD8+ T cells sorted from blood. The receptors shown here come from a man aged 40-55 years in good health.

This chain joins TRBV30 and TRBJ1-1, with D uncertain. Germline lookup yields CDR1 GTSNPN and CDR2 SVGIG (reference sequence). There are 11 residues in the CDR3. CDR3 residues: CAQDLNTEAFF. CDR3 nucleotide sequence: TGTGCTCAAGATTTGAACACTGAAGCTTTCTTT.

The rearrangement links TRBV28 to TRBJ1-3; D is unclear. The CDR3 contains 15 residues. Trimming pared 2 bases from V and 0 bases from J, leaving 8 bases between. The germline V gene has CDR1 MDHEN and CDR2 SYDVKM. CDR3 residues: CASSLGVTSGNTIYF. The CDR3 DNA sequence: TGTGCCAGCAGTTTAGGGGTCACCTCTGGAAACACCATATATTTT. Filled out from reference TRBV28 and TRBJ1-3, the complete variable domain reads DVKVTQSSRYLVKRTGEKVFLECVQDMDHENMFWYRQDPGLGLRLIYFSYDVKMKEKGDIPEGYSVSREKKERFSLILESASTNQTSMYLCASSLGVTSGNTIYFGEGSWLTVV.

The genes are TRBV6-1 and TRBJ2-2; 11 nucleotides line up with TRBD2. V lost 1 base and J lost 7; bases outside the gene matches: 5. The CDR3 loop spans 16 amino acids. Germline V gene sequence: CDR1 MNHNS, CDR2 SASEGT. In DNA, the CDR3 is TGTGCCAGCAGTGAAGAACTAGCGGGAGCAAACGGGGAGCTGTTTTTT. Its translation: CASSEELAGANGELFF.

The chain recombines TRBV29-1 with TRBJ2-2, with 9 positions matching TRBD2. Trimming at V came to 7 bases and at J to 5 bases, leaving 8 bases not matched to a gene. Germline V lookup: CDR1 SQVTM, CDR2 ANQGSEA. This CDR3 region has 14 residues. In nucleotides, the CDR3 is TGCAGCGCTCTAGCGGGAATGCGGACCGGGGAGCTGTTTTTT. It encodes CSALAGMRTGELFF.

The CDR3 sequence is CASSQGVGTGYEQYF. The DNA of the CDR3 is TGTGCCAGCAGCCAAGGCGTGGGGACGGGGTACGAGCAGTACTTC. This chain links TRBV14 with TRBJ2-7; D assignment may be TRBD1 or TRBD2 (5 bases each). The CDR3 covers 15 residues. Trimming left V 1 base short and J 4 bases short, with 14 bases between. Germline V CDR1 and CDR2: SGHDN, FVKESK.

The V gene is TRBV7-8, the J gene TRBJ1-4, with a possible D match to TRBD1 (5 bases). Per the germline V gene, CDR1 is SGHVS and CDR2 is FQNEAQ. V lost 4 bases and J lost 3, with 6 bases in between. This CDR3 region has 13 residues. CDR3 sequence: CASSWGSNEKLFF. The CDR3 bases are TGTGCCAGCAGCTGGGGCTCTAATGAAAAACTGTTTTTT.

In its sample, this clone was seen a few times. The chain joins TRBV11-1 to TRBJ2-5; the D is unclear. This CDR3 is 11 amino acids long. The germline V and J ends were trimmed by 3 bases and 5 bases, with 4 bases remaining between them. The germline CDR1 and CDR2 sequences are SGHAT and FQDESV (reference sequence). The CDR3 reads CASSLGETQYF. CDR3 sequence (DNA): TGTGCCAGCAGCTTGGGGGAGACCCAGTACTTC. Based on the CDR3 plus reference TRBV11-1 and TRBJ2-5, the full variable domain is EAEVAQSPRYKITEKSQAVAFWCDPISGHATLYWYRQILGQGPELLVQFQDESVVDDSQLPKDRFSAERLKGVDSTLKIQPAELGDSAMYLCASSLGETQYFGPGTRLLVL.

This chain connects TRBV4-1 to TRBJ1-1; possible D gene TRBD1, 6 bases. The germline V and J ends were trimmed by 4 bases and 1 base, with 10 bases remaining between them. The V gene's germline CDR1 is MGHRA and CDR2 YSYEKL. CDR3 length: 14 amino acids. CDR3 protein: CASSLGQTNTEAFF. In nucleotides, the CDR3 is TGCGCCAGCAGCCTTGGACAGACGAACACTGAAGCTTTCTTT.

The J gene is TRBJ2-1, the V gene TRBV19; no reliable D call. CDR1 LNHDA and CDR2 SQIVND come from the germline V gene (reference sequence). This CDR3 region has 14 residues. V was cut by 4 bases and J by 7 bases, with 14 bases left in between. CDR3 residues: CASSTGPLENEQFF. The CDR3 DNA reads TGTGCCAGTAGTACAGGACCCCTGGAGAATGAGCAGTTCTTC.

V gene TRBV7-8 combines with J gene TRBJ2-1; no reliable D call. Trimming removed 2 bases from V and 10 bases from J, with 15 bases in between. Germline assignment: CDR1 SGHVS and CDR2 FQNEAQ. This CDR3 comprises 14 residues. CDR3 DNA: TGTGCCAGCAGCTTAAGGGTAGAATTTTACGAGCAGTTCTTC. It yields the protein CASSLRVEFYEQFF.

The rearrangement links TRBV6-4 to TRBJ2-3, with D possibly called TRBD1 or TRBD2 (5 bases each). Trimming took 3 bases from V and 1 from J, leaving 11 bases between them. From germline, CDR1 is MRHNA and CDR2 SNTAGT. The CDR3 is made up of 15 amino acids. The DNA of the CDR3 is TGTGCCAGCAGTGAAGTTGGGACGGGCACAGATACGCAGTATTTT. It encodes CASSEVGTGTDTQYF.

CDR3 amino acids: CASSPMYQETQYF. CDR3 in DNA: TGTGCCAGCAGCCCAATGTACCAAGAGACCCAGTACTTC. The chain combines TRBV2 with TRBJ2-5; unclear D gene. Germline CDR1 reads SNHLY; CDR2 reads FYNNEI. Trimming stripped 6 bases from V and 0 bases from J, with 8 bases between. The CDR3 consists of 13 residues.

The chain is built from TRBV28 and TRBJ2-7, with TRBD2 matching 12 bases. The CDR3 sequence is 15 residues long. With 5 bases clipped from V and 3 bases from J, the junction kept 5 bases outside the gene matches. Germline lookup yields CDR1 MDHEN and CDR2 SYDVKM. The CDR3 nucleotides are TGTGCCAGCAGTGCACGGACTAGCGGGGTCTACGAGCAGTACTTC. Its translation: CASSARTSGVYEQYF.

The chain links TRBV4-1 to TRBJ2-7; possibly TRBD1 or TRBD2 for D (5 bases each). The CDR3 is 16 residues long. Trimming took off 0 bases at V and 2 bases at J, with 14 bases between the two ends. CDR1 is MGHRA and CDR2 is YSYEKL in the germline V gene. The chain's CDR3 is CASSQDARGRAYEQYF. CDR3 DNA: TGCGCCAGCAGCCAAGACGCTCGGGGCAGGGCCTACGAGCAGTACTTC.

The rearrangement joins TRBV27 to TRBJ2-7; possibly TRBD2 for D (6 bases). Trimming stripped 6 bases from V and 0 bases from J, with 9 bases between. Germline V CDR1 and CDR2: MNHEY, SMNVEV (reference sequence). This CDR3 spans 13 amino acids. In DNA form, the CDR3 reads TGTGCCAGCAGGCGGGGAGTCTCCTACGAGCAGTACTTC. Translating gives CASRRGVSYEQYF.

The chain combines TRBV27 with TRBJ1-4; the match to TRBD1 covers 7 bases. Trimming at V came to 9 bases and at J to 10 bases, leaving 14 bases not matched to a gene. CDR1 and CDR2 from the germline V gene are MNHEY and SMNVEV (reference sequence). This CDR3 contains 14 residues. The CDR3 DNA reads as TGTGCCAGTCGTTCCGGGACAGCCTTCGGAAAACTGTTTTTT. This sequence encodes CASRSGTAFGKLFF. The whole variable domain, remainder taken from reference TRBV27 and TRBJ1-4, is EAQVTQNPRYLITVTGKKLTVTCSQNMNHEYMSWYRQDPGLGLRQIYYSMNVEVTDKGDVPEGYKVSRKEKRNFPLILESPSPNQTSLYFCASRSGTAFGKLFFGSGTQLSVL.

The J gene is TRBJ2-1, the V gene TRBV2, with TRBD1 identical over 10 bases. V was pared by 3 bases and J by 6 bases, with 5 bases of the junction left unmatched. CDR3 length: 15 amino acids. The V gene's germline CDR1 is SNHLY and CDR2 FYNNEI. The CDR3 region has the DNA TGTGCCAGCAGTGATTGGGACAGGGGCTTCAATGAGCAGTTCTTC. Encoded protein: CASSDWDRGFNEQFF.

The CDR3 bases are TGTGCCAGCAGCTTTGGACAGGGGACTTACGAGCAGTACTTC. It yields the protein CASSFGQGTYEQYF. This chain connects TRBV5-6 to TRBJ2-7; 9 bases line up with TRBD1. In germline, CDR1 is SGHDT, CDR2 YYEEEE. V lost 2 bases to trimming and J lost 4 bases; unmatched junction nucleotides: 4. The CDR3 is 14 amino acids.